Listed below are T cell receptor beta chains from one sample, sequenced in a study of blood T cell repertoires in COVID-19. This table comes from immunoSEQ multiplex PCR, and its TCRdb copy is limited to in-frame clones, with some not included. Of fewer than 250,000 clones listed, approximately 88% are singletons. Sequenced sample: peripheral blood. These receptors came from a man between 60 and 75 years old who had recovered from COVID-19. CDR3s include the opening cysteine and the closing phenylalanine or tryptophan.

j_gene,v_gene,CDR3aa
TRBJ1-1,TRBV5-6,CASSLFYRGTEAFF
TRBJ1-2,TRBV6-1,CASSDGRARNYGYTF
TRBJ2-6,TRBV19,CASHRRLQGSGANVLTF
TRBJ1-2,TRBV28,CASTLTDRGYGYTF
TRBJ1-3,TRBV18,CASSRMTDMAGNTIYF
TRBJ2-1,TRBV6-6,CASSYAPLAGGGEQFF
TRBJ2-1,TRBV6-4,CASSARGSYNEQFF
TRBJ2-7,TRBV2,CASSERTGNYEQYF
TRBJ1-1,TRBV3-1/TRBV3-2,CASSQAAGARVTEAFF
TRBJ2-5,TRBV9,CASSASGTPKETQYF
TRBJ1-6,TRBV12-5,CASAPDFSYNSPLHF
TRBJ1-3,TRBV9,CASSVDRSGNTIYF
TRBJ1-1,TRBV19,CASSAGQLVGAEAFF
TRBJ1-2,TRBV6-5,CANPAGTYYGYTF
TRBJ2-7,TRBV5-4,CASSLGSVNYEQYF
TRBJ1-5,TRBV18,CASSQTGANQPQHF
TRBJ1-2,TRBV9,CASSGDRLANYGYTF
TRBJ1-6,TRBV4-1,CASRTGQGLGSPLHF
TRBJ2-1,TRBV4-1,CASSQDLQRGGRWNEQFF
TRBJ1-3,TRBV9,CASSVAGFGNTIYF
TRBJ2-7,TRBV5-5,CASSLGTGEGNEQYF
TRBJ1-3,TRBV28,CASSLQGRNTIYF